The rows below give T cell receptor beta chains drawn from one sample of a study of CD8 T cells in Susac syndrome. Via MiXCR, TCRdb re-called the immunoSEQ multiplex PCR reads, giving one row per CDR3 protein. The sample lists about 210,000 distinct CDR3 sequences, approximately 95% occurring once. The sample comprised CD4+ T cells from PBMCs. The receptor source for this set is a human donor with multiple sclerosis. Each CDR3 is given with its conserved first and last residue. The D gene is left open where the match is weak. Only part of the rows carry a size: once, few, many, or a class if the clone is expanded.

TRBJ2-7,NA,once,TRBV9,CASSVGGSSYEQYF,TGTGCCAGCAGCGTAGGGGGTAGCAGCTACGAGCAGTACTTC
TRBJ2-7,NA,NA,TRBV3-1,CASSQAWTKSYEQYF,TGTGCCAGCAGCCAAGCCTGGACAAAGTCCTACGAGCAGTACTTC
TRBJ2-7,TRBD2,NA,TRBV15,CATSRSGRAGYEQYF,TGTGCCACCAGCCGGAGCGGGAGGGCCGGTTACGAGCAGTACTTC
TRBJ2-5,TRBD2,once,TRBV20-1,CSAGAGDRGETQYF,TGCAGTGCCGGAGCGGGAGATCGGGGAGAGACCCAGTACTTC
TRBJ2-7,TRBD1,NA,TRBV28,CASRQDRGSYEQYF,TGTGCCAGCCGCCAAGACAGGGGTTCCTACGAGCAGTACTTC
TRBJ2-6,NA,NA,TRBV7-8,CASTPAGQGWTGGANVLTF,TGTGCCAGCACCCCCGCGGGGCAGGGATGGACGGGTGGGGCCAACGTCCTGACTTTC
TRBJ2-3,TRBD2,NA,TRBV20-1,CSARDRGVVDTQYF,TGCAGTGCTAGAGATCGGGGGGTTGTAGATACGCAGTATTTT
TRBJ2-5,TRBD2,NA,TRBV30,CAWSVGLAGGPKETQYF,TGTGCCTGGAGTGTGGGGCTAGCGGGAGGGCCTAAAGAGACCCAGTACTTC
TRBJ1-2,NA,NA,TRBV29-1,CSVGSGHTGGYTF,TGCAGCGTTGGCTCCGGTCATACCGGAGGCTACACCTTC
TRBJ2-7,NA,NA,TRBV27,CASSPDPIYEQYF,TGTGCCAGCAGTCCCGACCCGATATACGAGCAGTACTTC
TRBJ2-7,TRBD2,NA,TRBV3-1,CASSQKPTGTSGYEQYF,TGTGCCAGCAGCCAAAAGCCCACCGGGACTAGCGGCTACGAGCAGTACTTC
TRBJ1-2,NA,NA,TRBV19,CASSMSSNSWANYGYTF,TGTGCCAGTAGTATGAGTAGCAACAGCTGGGCTAACTATGGCTACACCTTC
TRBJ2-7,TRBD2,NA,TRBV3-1,CASSQVQAGGYEQYF,TGTGCCAGCAGCCAAGTTCAGGCGGGGGGCTACGAGCAGTACTTC
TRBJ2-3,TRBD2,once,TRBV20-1,CSAPGLAGGPPTDTQYF,TGCAGTGCGCCCGGACTAGCGGGGGGCCCGCCCACAGATACGCAGTATTTT
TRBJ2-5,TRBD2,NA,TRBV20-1,CSARGLAGARSETQYF,TGCAGTGCTAGAGGACTAGCGGGGGCCCGTTCGGAGACCCAGTACTTC
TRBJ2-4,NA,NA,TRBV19,CASTPRSAKNIQYF,TGTGCCAGTACCCCGCGATCAGCCAAAAACATTCAGTACTTC